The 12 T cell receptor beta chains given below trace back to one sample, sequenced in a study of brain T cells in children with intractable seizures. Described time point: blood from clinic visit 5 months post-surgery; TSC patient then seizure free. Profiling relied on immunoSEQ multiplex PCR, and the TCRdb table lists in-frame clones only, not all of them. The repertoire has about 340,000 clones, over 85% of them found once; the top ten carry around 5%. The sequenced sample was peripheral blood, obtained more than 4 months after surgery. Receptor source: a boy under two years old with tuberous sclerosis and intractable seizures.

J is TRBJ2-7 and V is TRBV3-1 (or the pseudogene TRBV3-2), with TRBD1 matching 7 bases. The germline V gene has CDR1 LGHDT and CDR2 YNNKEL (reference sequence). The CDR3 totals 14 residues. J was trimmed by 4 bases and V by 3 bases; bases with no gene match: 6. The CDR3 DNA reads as TGTGCCAGCAGCCAGCGACAGGGTACGTACGAGCAGTACTTC. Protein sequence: CASSQRQGTYEQYF.

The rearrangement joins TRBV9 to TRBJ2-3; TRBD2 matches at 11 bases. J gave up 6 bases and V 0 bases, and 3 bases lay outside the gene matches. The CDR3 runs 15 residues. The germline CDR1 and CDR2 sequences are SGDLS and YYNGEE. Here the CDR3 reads CASSVATSGSDTQYF. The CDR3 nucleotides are TGTGCCAGCAGCGTAGCTACTAGCGGGAGTGATACGCAGTATTTT.

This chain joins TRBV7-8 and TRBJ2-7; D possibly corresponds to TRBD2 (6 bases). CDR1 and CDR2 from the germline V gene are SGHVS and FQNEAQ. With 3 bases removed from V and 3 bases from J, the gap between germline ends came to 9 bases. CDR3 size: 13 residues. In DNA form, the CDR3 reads TGTGCCAGCAGCTTGGAGACTAGCTACGAGCAGTACTTC. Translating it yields CASSLETSYEQYF.

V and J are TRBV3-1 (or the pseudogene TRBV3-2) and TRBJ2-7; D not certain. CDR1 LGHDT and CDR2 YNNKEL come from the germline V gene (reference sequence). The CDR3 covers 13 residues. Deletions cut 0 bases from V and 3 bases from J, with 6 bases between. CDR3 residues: CASSQENSYEQYF. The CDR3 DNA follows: TGTGCCAGCAGCCAAGAGAACAGCTACGAGCAGTACTTC.

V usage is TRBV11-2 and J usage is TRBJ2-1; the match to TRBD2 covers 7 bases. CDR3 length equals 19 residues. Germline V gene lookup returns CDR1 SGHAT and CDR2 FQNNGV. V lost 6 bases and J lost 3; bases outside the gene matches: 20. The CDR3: CASRGGVVGSGQNYNEQFF. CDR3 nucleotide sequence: TGTGCCAGCAGGGGAGGGGTTGTCGGTAGCGGGCAGAACTACAATGAGCAGTTCTTC.

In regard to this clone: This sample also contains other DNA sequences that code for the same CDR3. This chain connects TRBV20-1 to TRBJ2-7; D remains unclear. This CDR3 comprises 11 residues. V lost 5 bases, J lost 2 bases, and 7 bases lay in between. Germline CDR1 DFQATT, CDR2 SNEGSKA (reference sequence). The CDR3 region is CSARGPYEQYF. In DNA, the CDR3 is TGCAGTGCTCGCGGCCCCTACGAGCAGTACTTC.

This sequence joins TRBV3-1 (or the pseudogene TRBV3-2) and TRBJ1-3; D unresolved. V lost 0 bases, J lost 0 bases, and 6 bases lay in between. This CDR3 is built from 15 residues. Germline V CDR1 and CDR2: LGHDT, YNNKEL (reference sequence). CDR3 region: CASSQDTTSGNTIYF. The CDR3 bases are TGTGCCAGCAGCCAAGACACAACCTCTGGAAACACCATATATTTT.

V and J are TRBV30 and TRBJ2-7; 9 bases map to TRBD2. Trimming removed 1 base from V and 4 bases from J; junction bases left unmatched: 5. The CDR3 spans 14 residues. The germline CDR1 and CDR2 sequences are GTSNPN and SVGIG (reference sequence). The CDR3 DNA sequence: TGTGCCTGGAGTGAGCTAGCGGGGAATTACGAGCAGTACTTC. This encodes CAWSELAGNYEQYF.

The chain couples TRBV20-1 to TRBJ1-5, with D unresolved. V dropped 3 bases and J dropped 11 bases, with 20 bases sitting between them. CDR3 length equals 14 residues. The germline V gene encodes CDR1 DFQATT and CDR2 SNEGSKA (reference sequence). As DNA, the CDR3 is TGCAGTGCTAGTTGGGCTCAGGATGGATGGTCCCAGCATTTT. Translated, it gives CSASWAQDGWSQHF.

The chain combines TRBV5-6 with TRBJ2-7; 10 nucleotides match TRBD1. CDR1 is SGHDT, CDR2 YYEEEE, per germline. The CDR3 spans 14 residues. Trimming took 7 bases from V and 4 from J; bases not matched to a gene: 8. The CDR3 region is CASGRDRGRYEQYF. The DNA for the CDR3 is TGTGCCAGCGGCCGGGACAGGGGTAGGTACGAGCAGTACTTC.

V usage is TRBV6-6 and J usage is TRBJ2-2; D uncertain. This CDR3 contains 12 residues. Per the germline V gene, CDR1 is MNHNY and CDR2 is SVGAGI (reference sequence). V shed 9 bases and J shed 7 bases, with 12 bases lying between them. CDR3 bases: TGTGCCAGTTTGCGTGGTGTCGGGGAGCTGTTTTTT. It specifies CASLRGVGELFF.

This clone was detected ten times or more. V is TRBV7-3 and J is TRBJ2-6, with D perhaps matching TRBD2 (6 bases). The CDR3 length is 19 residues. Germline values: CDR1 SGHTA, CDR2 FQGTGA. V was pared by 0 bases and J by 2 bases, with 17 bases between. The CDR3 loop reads CASSLTRPGEEAGANVLTF. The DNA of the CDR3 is TGTGCCAGCAGCTTAACGCGCCCGGGAGAGGAAGCTGGGGCCAACGTCCTGACTTTC.